This T cell receptor (beta chain) is from a study of blood T cell repertoires in COVID-19. Whole-study context: The samples span acute and convalescent COVID-19 from the United States, Italy and Spain. PBMCs, B-cell-depleted T cells, or T cells provided the cDNA or gDNA that made up the material.

This clone was observed a few times. V lost 4 bases and J 2 bases, leaving 10 bases between the germline ends. CDR3 length equals 14 residues. Germline-derived CDR1 and CDR2 are LNHDA and SQIVND (reference sequence). As processed by the authors: Quantification of nucleated cells was approximated via reference gene primer amplification. The protocol was immunoSEQ multiplex PCR, while the TCRdb copy is restricted to in-frame clones and leaves out a portion. V, J and clone size are those of that table, while D and trimming were read from the DNA. The data contain 150,000 to 200,000 clones, 65% to 85% of them singletons.

The origin of this receptor is a human donor with acute or convalescent COVID-19. The donor label of this sample is uncertain. Sample: peripheral blood. The chain has TRBV19 and TRBJ2-3, with D unclear. The CDR3 here is CASSKARLTDTQYF. The CDR3 coding sequence is TGTGCCAGTAGTAAGGCTAGGCTCACAGATACGCAGTATTTT.